The 4 T cell receptor beta chains given below trace back to one sample, sequenced in a study of regulatory T cells in long-lasting Graves disease (TCRdb year 2021). The library was made by multiplex PCR. Instrument on record: Illumina HiSeq 4000. iRepertoire HTBI primers and Arm-PCR amplification of CDR3 regions were used to construct TCR beta libraries. Using fastp at Q25 and MiXCR, TCRdb reprocessed the public reads and kept productive beta chains. CDR3 protein duplicates are merged, each entry listing the most common genes and DNA. The sample includes some 430,000 distinct CDR3 sequences, with under 25% observed a single time. Roughly 7.1% of the sample lies in the top ten. This specimen's time point label, per the study, means: persistent/refractory GD, antithyroid drugs over 5 years with positive TRAb. For both TCR sequencing and RNA sequencing, RNA was extracted from PBMCs in TRIzol. The material sequenced was peripheral blood mononuclear cells (PBMCs), taken when the disease was refractory, from a patient treated with antithyroid drugs. The receptor source for this set is a female donor with Graves disease.

This clonotype was seen ten or more times. A junction end diverges from the germline sequence, so it may reflect a read error. V usage is TRBV28 and J usage is TRBJ2-5; weak D call: TRBD2 (6 bases). The CDR3 is 11 residues long. The germline gives CDR1 MDHEN, CDR2 SYDVKM. The chain's CDR3 is CASSWRDPQDF. The DNA for the CDR3 is TGTGCCAGCAGTTGGAGGGACCCCCAAGACTTC.

The sample holds many counts of this clonotype. J is TRBJ2-2 and V is TRBV2, with D tentatively TRBD2 (5 bases). In germline, CDR1 is SNHLY, CDR2 FYNNEI. The CDR3 has 14 amino acids. The V and J ends lost 2 bases and 6 bases respectively, with 10 bases between them. The CDR3 DNA follows: TGTGCCAGCAGTGAATTAGGGCGGGCCGGGGAGCTGTTTTTT. Translated, it gives CASSELGRAGELFF.

With respect to this clonotype: Being one base from a much bigger clone, this may be a read error. The chain carries TRBV27 and TRBJ2-5; D gene ambiguous. This CDR3 is 18 amino acids long. V was shortened by 8 bases and J by 1 base, with 26 bases between the two germline ends. The germline CDR1 and CDR2 sequences are MNHEY and SMNVEV (reference sequence). The CDR3 sequence: CASGPLWVKGISQETQYF. CDR3 bases: TGTGCCAGCGGTCCCTTATGGGTGAAAGGGATTTCCCAAGAGACCCAGTACTTC.

The chain joins TRBV20-1 to TRBJ1-4; D ambiguous. This CDR3 has 16 residues. Germline CDR1 reads DFQATT; CDR2 reads SNEGSKA (reference sequence). Trimming cost V 6 bases and J 5 bases, with 22 bases left between them. CDR3 sequence reads: CSAVDGDWALNEKLFF. CDR3 sequence (DNA): TGCAGTGCCGTAGACGGTGACTGGGCCCTAAATGAAAAACTGTTTTTT.